This T cell receptor (beta chain) was captured by sequencing in a study of blood T cell repertoires in COVID-19. Study at large: Sites across the United States, Italy and Spain contributed samples from acute and convalescent COVID-19. The analysed material was cDNA or gDNA that came from T cells, B-cell-depleted T cells, or PBMCs.

As originally analysed: It was from reference gene primer amplification that nucleated cell counts were estimated. The assay was immunoSEQ multiplex PCR, and TCRdb's table has in-frame clones only and misses some. The DNA gave D and trimming, while V, J and clone size come from that table. The sample has 270,000 or so clones, around 87% seen once. This CDR3 is built from 15 residues. The chain uses TRBV21-1 and TRBJ2-7; the table names TRBD1, a call not compared with the DNA. TRBV21-1 is deemed a pseudogene. This TCR came from a woman between 55 and 75 years old with COVID-19, enrolled during active disease. Sequencing was carried out using peripheral blood. CDR3 loop: CASSKSRGWVYEQYF. CDR3 in DNA: TGTGCCAGCAGCAAGAGCAGGGGTTGGGTCTACGAGCAGTACTTC.